The T cell receptor (beta chain) under discussion was sequenced for a study of regulatory T cells in long-lasting Graves disease. General study points: Among samples with persistent disease, TRBV28, TRBJ1-2 and TRBJ2-5 were favored. Persistent patients shared more public clonotypes (2,741) than new patients (nearly 1,000).

Per germline, CDR1 SQVTM and CDR2 ANQGSEA. CDR3 size: 13 residues. V dropped 3 bases and J dropped 5; count of bases not matched to a gene: 5. The time point denotes: persistent/refractory GD, antithyroid drugs over 5 years with positive TRAb. Following extraction of RNA from PBMCs, that RNA was used to make the TCR library. Patients met American Thyroid Association criteria for Graves' disease. CDR3-region Arm-PCR and iRepertoire HTBI primers produced the TCR beta libraries. Authors' processing steps: Gene usage covered 50 to 75 TRBV and roughly 13 TRBJ segments. TCRdb ran MiXCR on the multiplex PCR reads and lists one entry per CDR3 protein. The V and J calls, along with clone size, are taken from TCRdb and not from the paper's own processing. The data contain 400,000 to 500,000 distinct CDR3 sequences, about 20% of them singletons. The table lists this clonotype with a few counts. Antigen unknown.

This material consisted of peripheral blood mononuclear cells (PBMCs), taken when the disease was refractory, from a patient treated with antithyroid drugs. The sequence was obtained from a female donor with Graves disease. The gene calls are TRBV29-1 and TRBJ2-5, with TRBD2 identical over 8 bases. This CDR3 reads CSVEPSGWETQYF. The DNA for the CDR3 is TGCAGCGTTGAGCCTAGCGGGTGGGAGACCCAGTACTTC.